The rows below give T cell receptor beta chains drawn from one sample of a study of blood T cell repertoires in COVID-19. Clones were read by immunoSEQ multiplex PCR, and TCRdb kept only the in-frame ones, dropping some. The sample lists fewer than 200,000 clones, about 84% occurring once. Source material: PBMCs or T cells enriched from blood (not recorded which). The receptors shown here come from a man aged 50 or older who had recovered from COVID-19. Both conserved end residues are part of each CDR3. The D gene is left open where the match is weak. Not all rows give a size; the values are once, few, many and, for expanded clones, a class.

CDR3 protein | CDR3 DNA | D gene | clone size | J gene | V gene
CASSKGGYAYEQYF | TGTGCCAGCAGTAAGGGGGGGTACGCCTACGAGCAGTACTTC | NA | NA | TRBJ2-7 | TRBV9
CASSLGRAGTQYF | TGTGCCAGCAGTTTAGGGCGGGCGGGGACCCAGTACTTC | NA | NA | TRBJ2-5 | TRBV27
CASSFAETGFGETQYF | TGCGCCAGCAGCTTCGCTGAGACAGGGTTCGGGGAGACCCAGTACTTC | TRBD1 | NA | TRBJ2-5 | TRBV5-1
CASSLRSGNTFYEQYF | TGTGCCAGCAGCCTGAGGTCAGGGAACACGTTCTACGAGCAGTACTTC | NA | NA | TRBJ2-7 | TRBV5-6
CSVEYSGNTIYF | TGCAGCGTTGAGTATTCTGGAAACACCATATATTTT | NA | few | TRBJ1-3 | TRBV29-1
CASGSGVMNTEAFF | TGTGCCAGCGGGTCGGGGGTCATGAACACTGAAGCTTTCTTT | NA | NA | TRBJ1-1 | TRBV6-5
CASSSQGSSFGGYTF | TGTGCCAGCAGTTCCCAGGGTTCTTCCTTTGGGGGCTACACCTTC | NA | NA | TRBJ1-2 | TRBV6-5
CASSQDDGGTQYF | TGTGCCAGCAGCCAAGACGATGGCGGGACCCAGTACTTC | NA | NA | TRBJ2-5 | TRBV14
CASSETRPNSQPQHF | TGTGCCAGCAGTGAGACCCGTCCCAACAGTCAGCCCCAGCATTTT | NA | few | TRBJ1-5 | TRBV2
CASSPGGETQYF | TGTGCCAGCTCACCAGGGGGGGAGACCCAGTACTTC | NA | NA | TRBJ2-5 | TRBV18
CASSYFRGGGYGYTF | TGTGCCAGCAGTTATTTCCGAGGCGGGGGCTATGGCTACACCTTC | NA | NA | TRBJ1-2 | TRBV7-9
CASSHTPGGTEAFF | TGTGCCAGCAGTCACACCCCAGGGGGCACTGAAGCTTTCTTT | TRBD1 | NA | TRBJ1-1 | TRBV27
CASSQSTPGWLSF | TGCGCCAGCAGTCAATCGACCCCAGGGTGGTTGTCCTTC | NA | NA | TRBJ1-2 | TRBV23-1
CASGGSTGSWTGELFF | TGCGCCAGCGGCGGATCTACGGGGAGTTGGACCGGGGAGCTGTTTTTT | NA | NA | TRBJ2-2 | TRBV5-1
CASSPSRGGAAGTEAFF | TGTGCCAGCAGCCCATCCCGGGGGGGGGCAGCGGGCACTGAAGCTTTCTTT | NA | NA | TRBJ1-1 | TRBV11-2
CASRRGTGAPDTQYF | TGTGCCAGTCGCCGTGGGACAGGGGCCCCAGATACGCAGTATTTT | TRBD1 | NA | TRBJ2-3 | TRBV19
CASSQDVQKPTEAFF | TGTGCCAGCAGCCAAGACGTCCAGAAACCCACTGAAGCTTTCTTT | NA | NA | TRBJ1-1 | TRBV3-1/TRBV3-2
CAIRGDRGNQPQHF | TGTGCCATCAGGGGGGACAGGGGAAATCAGCCCCAGCATTTT | TRBD1 | few | TRBJ1-5 | TRBV10-3
CASSLDRASGNTIYF | TGTGCCAGCAGCTTGGACAGGGCCTCTGGAAACACCATATATTTT | NA | NA | TRBJ1-3 | TRBV5-8
CSVVFAGNTIYF | TGCAGCGTTGTTTTCGCTGGAAACACCATATATTTT | NA | NA | TRBJ1-3 | TRBV29-1
CASTGTGGEVSTDTQYF | TGTGCCAGCACTGGGACAGGGGGCGAGGTAAGCACAGATACGCAGTATTTT | TRBD1 | NA | TRBJ2-3 | TRBV6-4
CASSGAGLWANVLTF | TGTGCCAGCAGCGGTGCGGGCCTTTGGGCCAACGTCCTGACTTTC | NA | NA | TRBJ2-6 | TRBV9
CASSLGEFRYNSPLHF | TGTGCCAGCAGCTTAGGAGAATTCCGGTATAATTCACCCCTCCACTTT | NA | NA | TRBJ1-6 | TRBV11-2
CASSYSRAIDEAFF | TGTGCCAGCAGTTACTCAAGAGCAATAGATGAAGCTTTCTTT | NA | NA | TRBJ1-1 | TRBV6-6
CASSYGASNYGYTF | TGTGCCAGCAGTTACGGAGCCTCTAACTATGGCTACACCTTC | NA | NA | TRBJ1-2 | TRBV6-5
CATRAVLDTNTDTQYF | TGTGCCACCAGGGCGGTGTTAGATACTAACACAGATACGCAGTATTTT | NA | NA | TRBJ2-3 | TRBV15
CASTPGKSNYGYTF | TGTGCCAGCACTCCGGGGAAGTCGAACTATGGCTACACCTTC | NA | NA | TRBJ1-2 | TRBV2
CASSLQRQGNEKLFF | TGTGCCAGCAGCTTGCAGAGACAGGGTAATGAAAAACTGTTTTTT | TRBD1 | NA | TRBJ1-4 | TRBV7-9
CAIRSQEAYEQYF | TGTGCCATCAGGAGTCAGGAGGCCTACGAGCAGTACTTC | NA | NA | TRBJ2-7 | TRBV10-3
CASSPPNGELFF | TGTGCCAGCAGCCCCCCCAACGGGGAGCTGTTTTTT | NA | NA | TRBJ2-2 | TRBV7-3
CASSPGTLYEQYF | TGTGCCAGCAGCCCCGGGACACTTTACGAGCAGTACTTC | NA | NA | TRBJ2-7 | TRBV5-4
CASSYRDRTQPQHF | TGTGCCAGCAGTTACAGGGACCGGACGCAGCCCCAGCATTTT | NA | NA | TRBJ1-5 | TRBV27
CASSPTGASNQPQHF | TGCGCCAGCAGCCCCACAGGGGCTAGCAATCAGCCCCAGCATTTT | TRBD1 | NA | TRBJ1-5 | TRBV10-2
CASSLLLGRELPEAFF | TGTGCCAGCAGCTTACTATTGGGCCGCGAACTCCCTGAAGCTTTCTTT | NA | NA | TRBJ1-1 | TRBV7-9
CASGGNTIYF | TGTGCCTCGGGGGGAAACACCATATATTTT | NA | NA | TRBJ1-3 | TRBV3-1/TRBV3-2
CASSLVGASAHEQFF | TGTGCCAGCAGTTTGGTAGGAGCATCCGCTCATGAGCAGTTCTTC | NA | NA | TRBJ2-1 | TRBV28
CSVEESYNEQFF | TGCAGCGTGGAAGAGTCATACAATGAGCAGTTCTTC | NA | NA | TRBJ2-1 | TRBV29-1
CASSLYRGTYEQYF | TGTGCCAGCAGCTTATACAGGGGGACCTACGAGCAGTACTTC | TRBD1 | NA | TRBJ2-7 | TRBV7-3
CASSPRRGETQYF | TGTGCCAGCAGCCCCCGACGGGGAGAGACCCAGTACTTC | NA | once | TRBJ2-5 | TRBV3-1/TRBV3-2
CASSVAGTRADEQYF | TGTGCCAGCAGCGTAGCCGGGACTAGAGCCGACGAGCAGTACTTC | TRBD2 | NA | TRBJ2-7 | TRBV9
CASSRTRDRASGNTIYF | TGTGCCAGCAGCCGTACCCGGGACAGAGCCTCTGGAAACACCATATATTTT | TRBD1 | NA | TRBJ1-3 | TRBV6-2/TRBV6-3
CASSQIGQSGGSQPQHF | TGTGCCAGCAGCCAAATCGGTCAATCGGGGGGGAGTCAGCCCCAGCATTTT | NA | NA | TRBJ1-5 | TRBV4-2
CASSSRTSAIRTDTQYF | TGTGCCAGCAGCTCCCGGACTAGCGCCATCCGCACAGATACGCAGTATTTT | TRBD2 | NA | TRBJ2-3 | TRBV7-2
CASSSLKQGVEAFF | TGTGCCAGCAGTTCATTAAAACAGGGCGTTGAAGCTTTCTTT | NA | NA | TRBJ1-1 | TRBV28
CASSAPGEGTQYF | TGTGCCAGCTCCGCACCCGGGGAGGGGACCCAGTACTTC | TRBD2 | few | TRBJ2-5 | TRBV7-9
CADQGAPGRRDF | TGTGCTGACCAGGGGGCCCCCGGCCGCAGAGATTTT | TRBD1 | NA | TRBJ1-3 | TRBV24-1
CASSDREGGYTF | TGTGCCAGCAGTGATAGGGAGGGTGGCTACACCTTC | NA | NA | TRBJ1-2 | TRBV25-1
CASSLRLAGGSGTDTQYF | TGTGCCAGCAGCCTCCGACTAGCGGGGGGGTCTGGCACAGATACGCAGTATTTT | TRBD2 | NA | TRBJ2-3 | TRBV7-6
CASLSSGTGGPGLHF | TGTGCCAGTCTGTCATCCGGGACAGGGGGACCGGGCCTCCACTTT | TRBD1 | NA | TRBJ1-6 | TRBV28
CASSLSTGALDTF | TGTGCCAGCAGCTTGAGTACAGGGGCACTAGACACCTTC | TRBD1 | once | TRBJ1-2 | TRBV5-5
CASSLASSGNTIYF | TGTGCCAGCAGTTTGGCCAGCTCTGGAAACACCATATATTTT | NA | NA | TRBJ1-3 | TRBV28
CASSLATGSSYNEQFF | TGTGCCAGCAGCTTAGCAACAGGGAGCTCCTACAATGAGCAGTTCTTC | NA | few | TRBJ2-1 | TRBV7-2
CASSPWDRLDSPLHF | TGTGCCAGCAGCCCCTGGGACAGGTTGGACTCACCCCTCCACTTT | TRBD1 | NA | TRBJ1-6 | TRBV7-9